This T cell receptor beta chain was recovered during a study of CD8 T cells in ankylosing spondylitis. General study findings and limits: Disease-linked clones were reportedly significantly enriched in matched ankylosing spondylitis synovial fluid. Disease-linked clones bore a CD8+ phenotype, appearing relatively rarely in peripheral blood. Within ankylosing spondylitis blood, a TCR beta motif made up of fewer than ten highly homologous variants appeared to be characteristic.

Quantitative barcoded 5'-RACE was used to prepare TCR beta libraries. TCRdb reanalysed the 5' RACE reads using MiXCR and keeps one entry per CDR3 protein. The table includes approximately 30,000 distinct CDR3 sequences, 7.9% detected once. This clonotype came up many times. What it recognizes is unknown. The CDR3 covers 14 residues. Germline CDR1 SEHNR, CDR2 FQNEAQ (reference sequence). Trimming left V 7 bases short and J 4 bases short, with 16 bases between. The chain carries TRBV7-9 and TRBJ1-1, with a possible D match to TRBD1 (6 bases). The receptor's source is a male donor with ankylosing spondylitis or in good health (not recorded which). Sequencing was performed on blood. CDR3 in amino acids: CASTLQGSSTEAFF. CDR3 bases: TGTGCCAGCACCCTACAGGGAAGTAGCACTGAAGCTTTCTTT.